The 30 T cell receptor beta chains below all came from one sample that was sequenced in a study of blood T cell repertoires in COVID-19. Produced via immunoSEQ multiplex PCR; TCRdb's table is partial and in-frame only. The sample lists approximately 210,000 clones; just over 85% were seen once. The sample taken for sequencing was peripheral blood. These receptors originate from a man aged 30 to 39 who had recovered from COVID-19.

The V and J genes are TRBV11-2 and TRBJ1-1; possible D gene TRBD1, 5 bases. This CDR3 region has 14 residues. V was clipped by 7 bases and J by 2 bases, with 14 bases between them. Germline lookup yields CDR1 SGHAT and CDR2 FQNNGV. CDR3 sequence: CASTKTADNTEAFF. Written as DNA, the CDR3 is TGTGCCAGCACAAAGACAGCCGATAACACTGAAGCTTTCTTT.

The rearrangement uses TRBV5-4 and TRBJ2-2; 16 bases agree with TRBD2. The germline V gene encodes CDR1 SGHNT and CDR2 YYREEE (reference sequence). This CDR3 spans 17 amino acids. Trimming took 3 bases from V and 6 from J; bases not matched to a gene: 5. CDR3 protein: CASSWGLAGGRSGELFF. The CDR3 region has the DNA TGTGCCAGCAGCTGGGGACTAGCGGGGGGGCGGTCCGGGGAGCTGTTTTTT.

J is TRBJ1-6 and V is TRBV6-1; a weak D match, TRBD1 (5 bases). Germline V gene lookup returns CDR1 MNHNS and CDR2 SASEGT. There are 16 residues in the CDR3. Trimming removed 3 bases from V and 8 bases from J, with 17 bases in between. The CDR3 DNA reads TGTGCCAGCAGTGATCAGGGATCGCGTTCGGATTCACCCCTCCACTTT. Protein: CASSDQGSRSDSPLHF.

This sequence joins TRBV2 and TRBJ1-1; no firm D call. CDR1 and CDR2 from the germline V gene are SNHLY and FYNNEI. The CDR3 contains 17 residues. Trimming pared 10 bases from V and 0 bases from J, leaving 24 bases between. The CDR3 loop reads CANSKEEDGSLNTEAFF. The DNA of the CDR3 is TGTGCCAACTCAAAGGAGGAAGATGGATCTTTGAACACTGAAGCTTTCTTT.

This clone was seen ten or more times. This chain joins TRBV7-2 and TRBJ1-6; unclear D gene. CDR1 and CDR2 from the germline V gene are SGHTA and FQGNSA. The CDR3 is made up of 13 amino acids. Trimming left V 1 base short and J 10 bases short, with 8 bases between. The CDR3 region is CASSLGASSPLHF. The DNA of the CDR3 is TGTGCCAGCAGCTTAGGAGCCTCGTCACCCCTCCACTTT.

The rearrangement links TRBV11-3 to TRBJ2-3, with D tentatively TRBD2 (6 bases). With 5 bases removed from V and 6 bases from J, the gap between germline ends came to 15 bases. Germline V CDR1 and CDR2: SGHNT, YENEEA. The CDR3 is 14 residues long. CDR3 nucleotide sequence: TGTGCCAGCAGCCCCATCACTGGGGGGGATACGCAGTATTTT. As protein: CASSPITGGDTQYF.

This chain connects TRBV10-3 to TRBJ2-7, with D possibly TRBD2 on 6 matching bases. CDR3 length equals 13 residues. Germline CDR1 reads ENHRY; CDR2 reads SYGVKD. Deletions cut 11 bases from V and 5 bases from J, with 19 bases between. The DNA for the CDR3 is TGTGCCTCAAGGGGCGGGGTATACGACGAGCAGTACTTC. Translating gives CASRGGVYDEQYF.

V is TRBV10-3 and J is TRBJ2-3; D perhaps matches TRBD2 (6 bases). Trimming shortened V by 6 bases and J by 5 bases, and 15 bases separated the two germline ends. Germline CDR1 ENHRY, CDR2 SYGVKD. The CDR3 consists of 14 residues. CDR3 region: CAIRTSFEEDTQYF. For the CDR3, the DNA is TGTGCCATCAGAACTAGCTTTGAGGAAGATACGCAGTATTTT.

The chain uses TRBV6-5 and TRBJ1-5; TRBD1 matches 10 bases. V was pared by 2 bases and J by 2 bases, with 3 bases of the junction left unmatched. CDR1 and CDR2 (germline): MNHEY, SVGAGI. The CDR3 extends over 16 amino acids. Here the CDR3 DNA reads TGTGCCAGCAGTTACGCCGGGACAGGGGGCAATCAGCCCCAGCATTTT. Its protein is CASSYAGTGGNQPQHF.

V is TRBV11-2 and J is TRBJ1-5; possible D gene TRBD1, 6 bases. Trimming removed 1 base from V and 6 bases from J, with 13 bases in between. Germline CDR1 reads SGHAT; CDR2 reads FQNNGV. The CDR3 has 15 residues. Here the CDR3 reads CASSLVDRGAQPQHF. The CDR3 region has the DNA TGTGCCAGCAGCTTAGTGGACAGAGGGGCTCAGCCCCAGCATTTT.

The chain has TRBV5-1 and TRBJ2-1; 7 bases match TRBD1. Germline trimming cut 4 bases from V and 5 bases from J; bases unmatched to any gene: 9. The length of the CDR3 is 15 residues. The germline V gene has CDR1 SGHRS and CDR2 YFSETQ. CDR3 region: CASSAPGQINNEQFF. The CDR3 DNA is TGCGCCAGCAGCGCTCCGGGACAGATAAACAATGAGCAGTTCTTC.

The chain links TRBV6-4 to TRBJ2-3; 7 bases are a match to TRBD2. The V gene end was trimmed by 2 bases and the J gene end by 3 bases; junction bases not matched to a gene: 20. The CDR3 length is 20 residues. From germline, CDR1 is MRHNA and CDR2 SNTAGT. The CDR3 protein is CASSDPQRGLPGVRTDTQYF. The CDR3 nucleotides are TGTGCCAGCAGTGACCCCCAGCGGGGCCTACCGGGGGTGCGGACAGATACGCAGTATTTT.

This rearrangement joins TRBV28 to TRBJ1-2; 7 nucleotides match TRBD1. CDR1 MDHEN and CDR2 SYDVKM come from the germline V gene. CDR3 length equals 12 residues. The J segment lost 5 bases and the V segment lost 5 bases, leaving 2 bases of the junction unmatched. CDR3 sequence: CASSLQGYGYTF. The CDR3 coding sequence is TGTGCCAGCAGTCTACAGGGGTATGGCTACACCTTC.

This chain joins TRBV3-1 (or the pseudogene TRBV3-2) and TRBJ1-5; TRBD1 agrees at 12 bases. With 4 bases clipped from V and 5 bases from J, the junction kept 12 bases outside the gene matches. Germline V gene data show CDR1 as LGHDT and CDR2 as YNNKEL (reference sequence). This CDR3 is 18 amino acids long. CDR3 loop: CASSLEPGQGARDQPQHF. The CDR3 DNA reads TGTGCCAGCAGCCTCGAACCGGGACAGGGGGCGCGGGATCAGCCCCAGCATTTT.

The chain carries TRBV18 and TRBJ1-5; 8 positions agree with TRBD1. Germline CDR1 and CDR2: KGHSH and LQKENI. The J segment lost 6 bases and the V segment lost 3 bases, leaving 7 bases of the junction unmatched. The CDR3 consists of 15 residues. CDR3 in DNA: TGTGCCAGCTCACCGAGGACAGGGAGAGGTCAGCCCCAGCATTTT. Its protein product is CASSPRTGRGQPQHF.

This clone has a handful of counts. J is TRBJ2-7 and V is TRBV3-1 (or the pseudogene TRBV3-2); 7 nucleotides match TRBD2. The CDR3 runs 13 residues. Germline loops: CDR1 LGHDT, CDR2 YNNKEL (reference sequence). J gave up 4 bases and V 6 bases, and 6 bases lay outside the gene matches. As DNA, the CDR3 is TGTGCCAGCAGTCTGGGGCGGGGGTACGAGCAGTACTTC. Its translation is CASSLGRGYEQYF.

The chain carries TRBV19 and TRBJ1-6; D gene uncertain. V was cut by 6 bases and J by 13 bases, with 13 bases left in between. The germline gives CDR1 LNHDA, CDR2 SQIVND (reference sequence). The CDR3 consists of 12 residues. The DNA for the CDR3 is TGTGCCAGTAGCAACCCCGTCGAGCCCCTCCACTTT. Its translation is CASSNPVEPLHF. Variable domain in full (rest from reference TRBV19 and TRBJ1-6): DGGITQSPKYLFRKEGQNVTLSCEQNLNHDAMYWYRQDPGQGLRLIYYSQIVNDFQKGDIAEGYSVSREKKESFPLTVTSAQKNPTAFYLCASSNPVEPLHFGNGTRLTVT.

The chain carries TRBV7-2 and TRBJ2-7, with 7 bases matching TRBD2. Germline CDR1 reads SGHTA; CDR2 reads FQGNSA. After removal of 0 bases from V and 2 bases from J, the junction contained 4 bases not matched to a gene. This CDR3 comprises 15 residues. CDR3 DNA: TGTGCCAGCAGCTTAGCGACTAGCTTTCCCTACGAGCAGTACTTC. Encoded protein: CASSLATSFPYEQYF.

The J gene is TRBJ2-7, the V gene TRBV5-1; TRBD2 might be the D (5 bases). Trimming stripped 0 bases from V and 3 bases from J, with 10 bases between. The CDR3 extends over 14 amino acids. The germline V gene encodes CDR1 SGHRS and CDR2 YFSETQ. This chain's CDR3 is CASSLEPRGYEQYF. In DNA, the CDR3 is TGCGCCAGCAGCTTGGAGCCCCGGGGCTACGAGCAGTACTTC. Supplemented by reference TRBV5-1 and TRBJ2-7, the full variable domain reads KAGVTQTPRYLIKTRGQQVTLSCSPISGHRSVSWYQQTPGQGLQFLFEYFSETQRNKGNFPGRFSGRQFSNSRSEMNVSTLELGDSALYLCASSLEPRGYEQYFGPGTRLTVT.

The CDR3 bases are TGTGCCAGCTCCCCGACCAGGGGCACCAAAAACATTCAGTACTTC. Its protein is CASSPTRGTKNIQYF. The chain joins TRBV18 to TRBJ2-4; TRBD1 might be the D (6 bases). This CDR3 is built from 15 residues. Looked up from germline, CDR1 is KGHSH and CDR2 is LQKENI. Deletions cut 6 bases from V and 2 bases from J, with 14 bases between.

The chain uses TRBV11-2 and TRBJ1-4; D remains unclear. Between the trimmed V and J ends, which lost 5 bases and 0 bases, there was a span of 13 bases. Germline CDR1 is SGHAT and CDR2 is FQNNGV. The CDR3 covers 16 residues. Written as DNA, the CDR3 is TGTGCCAGCAGCCCCCTGTCTTTCGCAACTAATGAAAAACTGTTTTTT. Translating it yields CASSPLSFATNEKLFF.

This chain connects TRBV3-1 (or the pseudogene TRBV3-2) to TRBJ1-4; tentative D call: TRBD1 (5 bases). CDR1 and CDR2 (germline): LGHDT, YNNKEL (reference sequence). The CDR3 runs 15 residues. V was clipped by 2 bases and J by 6 bases, with 13 bases between them. Here the CDR3 DNA reads TGTGCCAGCAGCCAACTGGGGGAGGTTGATGAAAAACTGTTTTTT. Translating it yields CASSQLGEVDEKLFF.

This rearrangement joins TRBV5-4 to TRBJ2-1, with D possibly TRBD2 on 5 matching bases. The CDR3 is 13 residues long. Deletions cut 0 bases from V and 7 bases from J, with 8 bases between. CDR1 SGHNT and CDR2 YYREEE come from the germline V gene (reference sequence). The CDR3 is CASSLVTGNEQFF. The CDR3 nucleotides read TGTGCCAGCAGCTTGGTTACGGGGAATGAGCAGTTCTTC.

V gene TRBV19 combines with J gene TRBJ2-3; the match to TRBD2 covers 13 bases. Germline V lookup: CDR1 LNHDA, CDR2 SQIVND (reference sequence). The CDR3 extends over 16 amino acids. Trimming removed 4 bases from V and 4 bases from J; junction bases left unmatched: 5. The CDR3 sequence is CASSKGTSGVADTQYF. Written as DNA, the CDR3 is TGTGCCAGTAGTAAGGGGACTAGCGGGGTCGCAGATACGCAGTATTTT.

The chain has TRBV6-5 and TRBJ2-5; 8 bases are a match to TRBD1. J lost 5 bases, V lost 0 bases, and 2 bases had no gene match. The CDR3 is 14 amino acids. Looked up from germline, CDR1 is MNHEY and CDR2 is SVGAGI. CDR3 protein: CASSYSGQGETQYF. The CDR3 nucleotides read TGTGCCAGCAGTTACTCTGGACAGGGTGAGACCCAGTACTTC.

The chain carries TRBV11-3 and TRBJ2-7; 8 bases line up with TRBD1. Germline V CDR1 and CDR2: SGHNT, YENEEA. The CDR3 covers 13 residues. V lost 5 bases and J lost 5; bases outside the gene matches: 5. CDR3 residues: CASSQDRANEQYF. The DNA of the CDR3 is TGTGCCAGCAGCCAGGACAGGGCAAACGAGCAGTACTTC.

This clone showed up just a few times. V gene TRBV10-3 combines with J gene TRBJ1-6; D may be TRBD1 (5 bases). Trimming removed 4 bases at V and 7 bases at J, with 11 bases between. This CDR3 region has 14 residues. CDR1 ENHRY and CDR2 SYGVKD come from the germline V gene. The CDR3 nucleotides read TGTGCCATCAGTGCGGGGGAGCCAAATTCACCCCTCCACTTT. It encodes CAISAGEPNSPLHF.

The chain couples TRBV9 to TRBJ1-2; maybe TRBD1 (6 bases). The germline V gene has CDR1 SGDLS and CDR2 YYNGEE. CDR3 length equals 13 residues. The V and J ends lost 0 bases and 8 bases respectively, with 11 bases between them. CDR3 sequence reads: CASSVGAGAGYTF. The CDR3 DNA reads as TGTGCCAGCAGCGTAGGGGCAGGGGCGGGCTACACCTTC.

The chain joins TRBV7-8 to TRBJ2-3; possibly TRBD2 for D (5 bases). Germline CDR1 reads SGHVS; CDR2 reads FQNEAQ. This CDR3 comprises 15 residues. V lost 3 bases, J lost 1 base, and 11 bases lay in between. The CDR3 nucleotides read TGTGCCAGCAGCTTCCCGCCCGGGGGCACAGATACGCAGTATTTT. Its translation: CASSFPPGGTDTQYF.

The genes are TRBV6-5 and TRBJ1-5; D remains ambiguous. Per the germline V gene, CDR1 is MNHEY and CDR2 is SVGAGI. The CDR3 length is 13 residues. V was pared by 7 bases and J by 4 bases, with 11 bases between. The CDR3 sequence: CASTIEGNQPQHF. CDR3 DNA sequence: TGTGCCAGCACGATCGAGGGTAATCAGCCCCAGCATTTT.